These 26 T cell receptor beta chains came from one sample sequenced in a study of a mutant IDH1 vaccine in newly diagnosed glioma. No antigen has been identified for these receptors. Regarding time point: week 23, last vaccination. Each vaccine dose was 300 ug of mutant IDH1 20-mer peptide, with topical imiquimod. Only in-frame clones appear in the TCRdb table, and some are missing; sequencing was by immunoSEQ multiplex PCR. The data contain under 45,000 clones, 84% of them singletons. Sequences were derived from PBMCs, sampled from a glioma patient whose treatment included an IDH1 peptide vaccine. The receptors were sampled from a woman between 18 and 29 years old with glioma. Some clones in this sample may be carry-over from other donors' samples.

V gene TRBV5-4 combines with J gene TRBJ1-1; 9 bases map to TRBD1. The CDR3 loop spans 16 amino acids. The germline V gene encodes CDR1 SGHNT and CDR2 YYREEE (reference sequence). V shed 1 base, J shed 3 bases, and the junction held 7 bases outside the gene matches. The CDR3 bases are TGTGCCAGCAGCTTGACAGGGGGCTTTTGGGACACTGAAGCTTTCTTT. This sequence encodes CASSLTGGFWDTEAFF.

The rearrangement joins TRBV4-3 to TRBJ2-3, with TRBD2 matching over 14 bases. Germline CDR1 and CDR2: LGHNA and YSLEER. The CDR3 runs to 16 residues. Trimming removed 5 bases from V and 5 bases from J; junction bases left unmatched: 6. This CDR3 reads CASSSGLAGGVDTQYF. CDR3 DNA: TGCGCCAGCAGCTCAGGACTAGCGGGGGGCGTAGATACGCAGTATTTT.

There are a few counts of this clone. The V call is TRBV15, the J call TRBJ2-1; D is undetermined. The germline gives CDR1 LNHNV, CDR2 YYDKDF (reference sequence). This CDR3 comprises 14 residues. Deletions cut 0 bases from V and 9 bases from J, with 12 bases between. CDR3 protein: CATSREREISEQFF. CDR3 bases: TGTGCCACCAGCAGAGAAAGAGAAATCAGTGAGCAGTTCTTC.

The chain has TRBV6-1 and TRBJ2-7, with 8 bases matching TRBD2. V lost 3 bases to trimming and J lost 0 bases; unmatched junction nucleotides: 10. The germline V gene encodes CDR1 MNHNS and CDR2 SASEGT. This CDR3 contains 17 residues. The CDR3 DNA reads TGTGCCAGCAGTGATTTTTGGGCTAGCGGGCCCTCCTACGAGCAGTACTTC. It codes for CASSDFWASGPSYEQYF.

The genes are TRBV4-1 and TRBJ1-2, with D unclear. Germline V gene sequence: CDR1 MGHRA, CDR2 YSYEKL. The V and J ends lost 0 bases and 5 bases respectively, with 13 bases between them. The CDR3 has 15 amino acids. The CDR3 reads CASSQELTRLYGYTF. For the CDR3, the DNA is TGCGCCAGCAGCCAAGAGTTAACCAGACTTTATGGCTACACCTTC.

This chain joins TRBV29-1 and TRBJ2-3; 10 bases match TRBD2. This CDR3 is 17 amino acids long. The germline gives CDR1 SQVTM, CDR2 ANQGSEA. V lost 7 bases, J lost 0 bases, and 13 bases stayed unmatched. This CDR3 reads CSALGGLAEVSTDTQYF. CDR3 bases: TGCAGCGCCCTAGGAGGACTAGCGGAAGTTAGCACAGATACGCAGTATTTT.

The V call is TRBV6-5, the J call TRBJ2-7, with 8 bases identical to TRBD2. The CDR3 runs to 14 residues. Germline V gives CDR1 MNHEY, CDR2 SVGAGI. V gave up 5 bases and J gave up 6 bases; unmatched junction bases: 9. CDR3 amino acids: CASSDPGGLAEQYF. In DNA form, the CDR3 reads TGTGCCAGCAGTGACCCCGGAGGACTAGCCGAGCAGTACTTC.

The chain is built from TRBV30 and TRBJ2-5; TRBD1 might be the D (6 bases). This CDR3 is 15 amino acids long. Trimming left V 3 bases short and J 0 bases short, with 14 bases between. Germline CDR1 GTSNPN, CDR2 SVGIG (reference sequence). The CDR3: CAWRGEQGDQETQYF. In DNA, the CDR3 is TGTGCCTGGAGAGGTGAACAGGGAGACCAAGAGACCCAGTACTTC.

V is TRBV4-2 and J is TRBJ2-1; D might be TRBD2 (6 bases). This CDR3 contains 16 residues. V lost 1 base to trimming and J lost 10 bases, with 20 bases between them. The germline V gene has CDR1 LGHNA and CDR2 YNFKEQ. Written as DNA, the CDR3 is TGTGCCAGCAGCCAAGGGCTCGGCCTAGCGCTTCGGGAGCAGTTCTTC. It is translated as CASSQGLGLALREQFF.

The rearrangement uses TRBV9 and TRBJ2-5; 10 nucleotides match TRBD2. Unmatched junction bases numbered 7, after V lost 4 bases and J lost 4 bases. The length of the CDR3 is 15 residues. Germline CDR1 reads SGDLS; CDR2 reads YYNGEE. CDR3 sequence (DNA): TGTGCCAGCAGCTCTAGCGGGAGAATCGGAGAGACCCAGTACTTC. It codes for CASSSSGRIGETQYF.

This chain links TRBV7-3 with TRBJ2-1, with a weak D call TRBD2 (6 bases). Trimming removed 5 bases from V and 4 bases from J, with 12 bases in between. The CDR3 consists of 14 residues. Germline CDR1 reads SGHTA; CDR2 reads FQGTGA. The CDR3 is CASSPGTSYNEQFF. The DNA of the CDR3 is TGTGCCAGCAGCCCAGGGACTTCTTACAATGAGCAGTTCTTC.

The chain is built from TRBV13 and TRBJ2-4; D unclear. The CDR3 is 14 residues long. Trimming took 4 bases from V and 0 from J, leaving 7 bases between them. Germline V gene lookup returns CDR1 PRHDT and CDR2 FYEKMQ (reference sequence). This CDR3 is CASSSVLAKNIQYF. Written as DNA, the CDR3 is TGTGCCAGCAGCTCAGTTCTAGCCAAAAACATTCAGTACTTC.

This clone showed up just a few times. The chain combines TRBV19 with TRBJ1-4; 10 bases map to TRBD1. Losses at the gene ends were 6 bases for V and 5 bases for J; bases not matched to a gene: 0. CDR1 LNHDA and CDR2 SQIVND come from the germline V gene (reference sequence). The CDR3 is 13 residues long. The CDR3 DNA is TGTGCCAGTAGGGACAGGGGGAATGAAAAACTGTTTTTT. This translates into CASRDRGNEKLFF.

The gene calls are TRBV5-6 and TRBJ1-2; 8 bases are shared with TRBD1. Looked up from germline, CDR1 is SGHDT and CDR2 is YYEEEE. V was clipped by 0 bases and J by 4 bases; unmatched bases: 14. CDR3 length equals 18 residues. CDR3 nucleotides: TGTGCCAGCAGCTTGGCCTCGGTGTCCCAGGGGGCTTCCTATGGCTACACCTTC. It specifies CASSLASVSQGASYGYTF.

V usage is TRBV7-2 and J usage is TRBJ1-4; unclear D gene. CDR3 length: 14 amino acids. Trimming cost V 4 bases and J 2 bases, with 8 bases left between them. In germline, CDR1 is SGHTA, CDR2 FQGNSA. The CDR3 region is CASSSRLTNEKLFF. The CDR3 bases are TGTGCCAGCAGCTCCCGGTTGACTAATGAAAAACTGTTTTTT.

The V and J genes are TRBV30 and TRBJ2-7; D ambiguous. V was trimmed by 2 bases and J by 4 bases, leaving 12 bases between them. Per germline, CDR1 GTSNPN and CDR2 SVGIG (reference sequence). The CDR3 has 13 residues. CDR3 in amino acids: CAWSQKVLYEQYF. CDR3 nucleotide sequence: TGTGCCTGGAGTCAGAAAGTTCTGTACGAGCAGTACTTC.

The V call is TRBV7-6, the J call TRBJ1-1, with 10 nucleotides matching TRBD1. The CDR3 spans 15 residues. Losses at the gene ends were 2 bases for V and 4 bases for J; bases not matched to a gene: 4. Germline CDR1 and CDR2: SGHVS and FNYEAQ. For the CDR3, the DNA is TGTGCCAGCAGCTTACAGGGACAGGGGAGCACTGAAGCTTTCTTT. Its protein is CASSLQGQGSTEAFF.

The chain is built from TRBV18 and TRBJ1-1, with a possible D match to TRBD1 (5 bases). The CDR3 covers 16 residues. Germline V gene lookup returns CDR1 KGHSH and CDR2 LQKENI. V lost 0 bases to trimming and J lost 1 base, with 12 bases between them. For the CDR3, the DNA is TGTGCCAGCTCACCACCGGGGGTAGGAGCGAACACTGAAGCTTTCTTT. It codes for CASSPPGVGANTEAFF. Full variable domain (remainder filled in from reference TRBV18 and TRBJ1-1): NAGVMQNPRHLVRRRGQEARLRCSPMKGHSHVYWYRQLPEEGLKFMVYLQKENIIDESGMPKERFSAEFPKEGPSILRIQQVVRGDSAAYFCASSPPGVGANTEAFFGQGTRLTVV.

V and J are TRBV25-1 and TRBJ2-5; D is unclear. Trimming removed 7 bases from V and 5 bases from J, with 11 bases in between. From germline, CDR1 is MGHDK and CDR2 SYGVNS. The CDR3 length is 12 residues. CDR3: CASTGRVETQYF. Written as DNA, the CDR3 is TGTGCCAGCACCGGACGCGTGGAGACCCAGTACTTC.

This chain connects TRBV2 to TRBJ2-3; TRBD2 aligns across 8 bases. This CDR3 has 15 amino acids. Germline lookup yields CDR1 SNHLY and CDR2 FYNNEI. Trimming took 5 bases from V and 6 from J; bases not matched to a gene: 10. The CDR3 sequence is CASSPRLAPWDTQYF. The CDR3 nucleotides read TGTGCCAGCAGTCCCCGACTAGCGCCTTGGGATACGCAGTATTTT.

The chain couples TRBV5-6 to TRBJ1-1, with no clear D. V lost 0 bases, J lost 1 base, and 10 bases lay in between. CDR1 is SGHDT, CDR2 YYEEEE, per germline. This CDR3 region has 15 residues. The CDR3 DNA follows: TGTGCCAGCAGCTTGGAAGCCAGACCGAACACTGAAGCTTTCTTT. Translated: CASSLEARPNTEAFF. Variable domain in full (rest from reference TRBV5-6 and TRBJ1-1): DAGVTQSPTHLIKTRGQQVTLRCSPKSGHDTVSWYQQALGQGPQFIFQYYEEEERQRGNFPDRFSGHQFPNYSSELNVNALLLGDSALYLCASSLEARPNTEAFFGQGTRLTVV.

This sequence joins TRBV11-3 and TRBJ1-1; D is possibly TRBD1 (6 bases). The germline V gene has CDR1 SGHNT and CDR2 YENEEA. V dropped 0 bases and J dropped 4 bases, with 15 bases sitting between them. This CDR3 region has 16 residues. The CDR3 protein is CASSLEGATGSTEAFF. CDR3 sequence (DNA): TGTGCCAGCAGCTTAGAGGGGGCCACAGGATCCACTGAAGCTTTCTTT. Full variable domain (missing parts from reference TRBV11-3 and TRBJ1-1): EAGVVQSPRYKIIEKKQPVAFWCNPISGHNTLYWYLQNLGQGPELLIRYENEEAVDDSQLPKDRFSAERLKGVDSTLKIQPAELGDSAVYLCASSLEGATGSTEAFFGQGTRLTVV.

The chain's CDR3 is CASSQVRQGMHNEQFF. For the CDR3, the DNA is TGCGCCAGCAGCCAAGTGAGGCAGGGTATGCATAATGAGCAGTTCTTC. The chain uses TRBV4-3 and TRBJ2-1; maybe TRBD1 (5 bases). The V gene's germline CDR1 is LGHNA and CDR2 YSLEER. There are 16 residues in the CDR3. V was shortened by 1 base and J by 7 bases, with 17 bases between the two germline ends.

The chain uses TRBV5-1 and TRBJ2-1; D possibly matches TRBD1 or TRBD2 (5 bases each). The CDR3 has 13 residues. Germline V gives CDR1 SGHRS, CDR2 YFSETQ. V gave up 3 bases and J gave up 10 bases, with 14 bases separating them. In DNA, the CDR3 is TGCGCCAGCAGCTCGGGACGGGTTGGAGAGCAGTTCTTC. It specifies CASSSGRVGEQFF. Using reference TRBV5-1 and TRBJ2-1 for the parts outside the CDR3, the full variable domain is KAGVTQTPRYLIKTRGQQVTLSCSPISGHRSVSWYQQTPGQGLQFLFEYFSETQRNKGNFPGRFSGRQFSNSRSEMNVSTLELGDSALYLCASSSGRVGEQFFGPGTRLTVL.

The chain combines TRBV19 with TRBJ2-1, with a weak D call TRBD2 (6 bases). The CDR3 spans 13 residues. Trimming pared 8 bases from V and 7 bases from J, leaving 15 bases between. Germline V gene sequence: CDR1 LNHDA, CDR2 SQIVND (reference sequence). CDR3 nucleotides: TGTGCCAGTTGGTGGCGGGAAGGAAATGAGCAGTTCTTC. It is translated as CASWWREGNEQFF.

The gene calls are TRBV5-1 and TRBJ1-1; D remains ambiguous. Trimming stripped 4 bases from V and 4 bases from J, with 17 bases between. CDR1 is SGHRS and CDR2 is YFSETQ in the germline V gene. This CDR3 spans 15 amino acids. The CDR3 DNA sequence: TGCGCCAGCAGCCCCCGGACCGTTACTAGCACTGAAGCTTTCTTT. Translated, it gives CASSPRTVTSTEAFF.